The T cell receptor beta chain described here comes from a study of cytomegalovirus exposure and HLA in healthy donors. Study context: For the approximately 400 genotyped donors, approximately 82% fell within the Caucasian-associated ancestry cluster.

The donors (healthy individuals) were bone marrow donors. This CDR3 spans 20 amino acids. The study ran its PCR with 60 Vbeta and 13 Jbeta primers. TCRdb's table, derived via immunoSEQ multiplex PCR, lists solely in-frame clones and lacks some. The repertoire holds over 65,000 clones, 80% to 90% seen once, with 2.5% to 3% in the top ten. Sequencing used PBMCs. This chain uses TRBV21-1 with TRBJ1-5; no DNA check was done on the table's D call, TRBD1. TRBV21-1 counts as a pseudogene. The receptor was isolated from a woman younger than 45 in good health and CMV-seronegative. Here the CDR3 reads CASSTSTPLQGAYSNQPQHF. In DNA, the CDR3 is TGTGCCAGCAGCACTTCCACGCCCTTACAGGGCGCTTATAGCAATCAGCCCCAGCATTTT.